One and the same sample provided the 2 T cell receptor beta chains below, sequenced in a study of glioma-infiltrating T cells after dendritic cell vaccination. The time point: after dendritic cell vaccination, including at tumor progression/relapse. The assay was immunoSEQ multiplex PCR, and TCRdb's table has in-frame clones only and misses some. The sample lists under 75,000 clones, roughly 84% occurring once. This material consisted of blood, taken after dendritic cell vaccination. The origin of the receptors is a human donor with glioblastoma.

The chain links TRBV4-2 to TRBJ2-6, with a possible D match to TRBD1 (6 bases). Between the trimmed V and J ends, which lost 1 base and 0 bases, there was a span of 10 bases. The germline CDR1 and CDR2 sequences are LGHNA and YNFKEQ. The CDR3 has 17 amino acids. DNA for the CDR3: TGTGCCAGCAGCCAAGGGACAGAAACCTCTGGGGCCAACGTCCTGACTTTC. Translating gives CASSQGTETSGANVLTF.

The gene calls are TRBV30 and TRBJ2-1; 10 bases line up with TRBD2. CDR1 GTSNPN and CDR2 SVGIG come from the germline V gene (reference sequence). The CDR3 is made up of 15 amino acids. The V segment lost 3 bases and the J segment 3 bases; nucleotides outside the gene matches: 5. The CDR3 DNA reads TGTGCCTGGAGGGGGAGGACTAGCGGCTACAATGAGCAGTTCTTC. Protein sequence: CAWRGRTSGYNEQFF.